These 5 T cell receptor beta chains share one sample of origin, sequenced in a study of beta chain features in type 1 diabetes. Expressed TCRB transcripts were sequenced because the isolated RNA had all been reverse transcribed beforehand. Sequenced by immunoSEQ multiplex PCR; TCRdb stores in-frame clones only, minus some. Here the sample spans roughly 230,000 clones, over 7.5% being singletons. Sequenced: naive CD4+ T cells from blood. The origin of the receptors is a young woman in good health.

This clone was seen more than once but under ten times. The V call is TRBV6-1, the J call TRBJ2-7; 13 bases match TRBD2. The CDR3 loop spans 16 amino acids. V lost 4 bases to trimming and J lost 1 base; unmatched junction nucleotides: 4. Germline values: CDR1 MNHNS, CDR2 SASEGT. The CDR3 coding sequence is TGTGCCAGCAGTGGACTAGCGGGAGGACAGTCCTACGAGCAGTACTTC. Encoded protein: CASSGLAGGQSYEQYF.

J is TRBJ2-7 and V is TRBV9; the D is unclear. V shed 4 bases and J shed 3 bases, with 14 bases lying between them. The CDR3 totals 14 residues. CDR1 and CDR2 from the germline V gene are SGDLS and YYNGEE. For the CDR3, the DNA is TGTGCCAGCAGCCCCACTCAGTCTAGCTACGAGCAGTACTTC. Translated: CASSPTQSSYEQYF. Based on the CDR3 plus reference TRBV9 and TRBJ2-7, the full variable domain is DSGVTQTPKHLITATGQRVTLRCSPRSGDLSVYWYQQSLDQGLQFLIQYYNGEERAKGNILERFSAQQFPDLHSELNLSSLELGDSALYFCASSPTQSSYEQYFGPGTRLTVT.

This clone came up a few times. The chain has TRBV4-3 and TRBJ2-3; D ambiguous. Trimming left V 1 base short and J 1 base short, with 9 bases between. In germline, CDR1 is LGHNA, CDR2 YSLEER. CDR3 length: 15 amino acids. The CDR3 protein is CASSQVEVRTDTQYF. CDR3 DNA sequence: TGCGCCAGCAGCCAAGTTGAGGTGCGCACAGATACGCAGTATTTT.

This clone was seen a few times. This chain joins TRBV30 and TRBJ2-3, with D perhaps TRBD1 (6 bases). Germline lookup yields CDR1 GTSNPN and CDR2 SVGIG (reference sequence). The V and J ends lost 3 bases and 5 bases respectively, with 9 bases between them. This CDR3 is 12 amino acids long. The CDR3 reads CAWSRGIDTQYF. The CDR3, as DNA: TGTGCCTGGAGCAGGGGTATAGATACGCAGTATTTT.

This clone has just a few counts. This chain links TRBV30 with TRBJ2-5; TRBD2 matches 10 bases. The V gene end was trimmed by 5 bases and the J gene end by 5 bases; junction bases not matched to a gene: 8. CDR1 GTSNPN and CDR2 SVGIG come from the germline V gene (reference sequence). The CDR3 runs 14 residues. This chain's CDR3 is CAWGAGGPRETQYF. CDR3 nucleotides: TGTGCCTGGGGAGCGGGGGGGCCTAGGGAGACCCAGTACTTC. The full variable domain, completed using reference TRBV30 and TRBJ2-5, is SQTIHQWPATLVQPVGSPLSLECTVEGTSNPNLYWYRQAAGRGLQLLFYSVGIGQISSEVPQNLSASRPQDRQFILSSKKLLLSDSGFYLCAWGAGGPRETQYFGPGTRLLVL.